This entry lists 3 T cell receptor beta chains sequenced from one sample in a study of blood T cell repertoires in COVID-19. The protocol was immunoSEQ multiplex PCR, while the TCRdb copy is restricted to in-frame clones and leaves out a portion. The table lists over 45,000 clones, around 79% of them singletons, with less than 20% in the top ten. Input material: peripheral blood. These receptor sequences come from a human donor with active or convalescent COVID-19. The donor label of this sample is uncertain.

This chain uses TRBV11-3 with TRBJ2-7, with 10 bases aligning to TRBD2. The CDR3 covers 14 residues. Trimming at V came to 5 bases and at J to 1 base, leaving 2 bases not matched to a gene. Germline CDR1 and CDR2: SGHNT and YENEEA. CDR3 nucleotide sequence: TGTGCCAGCAGCGAACTAGCGGGGTCCTACGAGCAGTACTTC. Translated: CASSELAGSYEQYF.

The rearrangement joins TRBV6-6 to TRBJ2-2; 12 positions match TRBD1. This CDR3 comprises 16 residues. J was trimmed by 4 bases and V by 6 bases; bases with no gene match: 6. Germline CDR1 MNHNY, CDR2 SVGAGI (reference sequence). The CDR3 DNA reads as TGTGCCAGCAGGCCGGGACAGGGGGCGGGCACCGGGGAGCTGTTTTTT. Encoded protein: CASRPGQGAGTGELFF.

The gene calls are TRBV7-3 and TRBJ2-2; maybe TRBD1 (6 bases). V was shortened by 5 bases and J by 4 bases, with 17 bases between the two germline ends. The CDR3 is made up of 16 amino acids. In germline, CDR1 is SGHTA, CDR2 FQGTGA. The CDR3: CASSPHNAGVTGELFF. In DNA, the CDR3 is TGTGCCAGCAGCCCCCATAATGCAGGGGTCACCGGGGAGCTGTTTTTT.